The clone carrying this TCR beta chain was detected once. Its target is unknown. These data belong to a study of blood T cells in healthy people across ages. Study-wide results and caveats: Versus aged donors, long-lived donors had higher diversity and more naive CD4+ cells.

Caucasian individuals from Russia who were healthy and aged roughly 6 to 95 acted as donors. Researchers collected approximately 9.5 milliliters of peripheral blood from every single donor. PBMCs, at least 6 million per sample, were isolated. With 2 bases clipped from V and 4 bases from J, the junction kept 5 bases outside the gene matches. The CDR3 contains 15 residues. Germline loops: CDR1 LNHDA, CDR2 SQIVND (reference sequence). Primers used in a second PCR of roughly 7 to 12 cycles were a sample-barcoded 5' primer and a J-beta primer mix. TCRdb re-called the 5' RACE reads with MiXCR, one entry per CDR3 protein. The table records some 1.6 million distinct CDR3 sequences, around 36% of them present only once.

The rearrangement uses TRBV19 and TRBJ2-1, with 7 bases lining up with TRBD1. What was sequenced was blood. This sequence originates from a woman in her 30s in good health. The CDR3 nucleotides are TGTGCCAGTAGTATAACAGGGGACCCTTACAATGAGCAGTTCTTC. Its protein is CASSITGDPYNEQFF.